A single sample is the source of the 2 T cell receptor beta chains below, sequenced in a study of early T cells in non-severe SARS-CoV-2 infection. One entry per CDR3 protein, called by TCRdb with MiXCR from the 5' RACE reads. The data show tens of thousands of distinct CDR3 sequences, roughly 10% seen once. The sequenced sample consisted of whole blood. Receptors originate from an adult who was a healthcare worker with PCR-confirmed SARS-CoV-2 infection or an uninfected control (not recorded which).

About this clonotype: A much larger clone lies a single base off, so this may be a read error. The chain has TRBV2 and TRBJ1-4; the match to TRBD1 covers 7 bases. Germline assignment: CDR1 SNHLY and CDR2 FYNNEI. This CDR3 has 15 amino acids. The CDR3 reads CVSLRQGMANEKLFF. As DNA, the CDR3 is TGTGTCAGCCTGAGACAGGGCATGGCTAATGAAAAACTGTTTTTT. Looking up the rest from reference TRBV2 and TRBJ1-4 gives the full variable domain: EPEVTQTPSHQVTQMGQEVILRCVPISNHLYFYWYRQILGQKVEFLVSFYNNEISEKSEIFDDQFSVERPDGSNFTLKIRSTKLEDSAMYFCVSLRQGMANEKLFFGSGTQLSVL.

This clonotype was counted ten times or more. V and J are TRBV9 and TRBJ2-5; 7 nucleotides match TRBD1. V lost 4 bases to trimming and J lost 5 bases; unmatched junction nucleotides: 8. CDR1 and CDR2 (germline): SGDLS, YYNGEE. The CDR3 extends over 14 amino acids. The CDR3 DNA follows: TGTGCCAGCAGCCCGCAGGGGGTGGGCGAGACCCAGTACTTC. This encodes CASSPQGVGETQYF.